This TCR beta chain was retrieved from a study of blood T cell repertoires in COVID-19. The repertoire was sequenced with immunoSEQ multiplex PCR; TCRdb's copy has only in-frame clones and lacks some. Of just under 350,000 clones in the sample, around 80% were seen once. This CDR3 is built from 13 residues. Looked up from germline, CDR1 is SQVTM and CDR2 is ANQGSEA. Trimming stripped 5 bases from V and 0 bases from J, with 8 bases between. Sequencing input: peripheral blood. This chain joins TRBV29-1 and TRBJ1-5; TRBD1 is a possible D gene (5 bases). The sequence was collected from a man younger than 40 with active or convalescent COVID-19. The DNA for the CDR3 is TGCAGCGTTTCGGACACTAGCAATCAGCCCCAGCATTTT. Protein: CSVSDTSNQPQHF. Looking up the rest from reference TRBV29-1 and TRBJ1-5 gives the full variable domain: SAVISQKPSRDICQRGTSLTIQCQVDSQVTMMFWYRQQPGQSLTLIATANQGSEATYESGFVIDKFPISRPNLTFSTLTVSNMSPEDSSIYLCSVSDTSNQPQHFGDGTRLSIL.